The 3 T cell receptor beta chains presented below share a single source sample, sequenced in a study of T cell responses to AZD1222 COVID-19 vaccine. Some clones are missing from TCRdb's copy, which holds only in-frame ones; the method was immunoSEQ multiplex PCR. In the table there are 150,000 to 200,000 clones, over 90% of which are singletons. Material: peripheral blood, obtained on day 0 of AZD1222 vaccination. Receptors originate from an adult in good health.

The table lists this clone with a few counts. The CDR3 here is CASSPGTGLREKLFF. The CDR3 nucleotides read TGTGCCAGCTCACCGGGGACAGGGCTTCGCGAAAAACTGTTTTTT. The chain uses TRBV18 and TRBJ1-4; 9 bases agree with TRBD1. The CDR3 totals 15 residues. Germline V gene sequence: CDR1 KGHSH, CDR2 LQKENI. The junction had 7 bases not matched to a gene; V was cut back by 3 bases and J by 8 bases.

The chain uses TRBV6-5 and TRBJ2-1, with 8 bases matching TRBD2. J lost 7 bases, V lost 4 bases, and 6 bases had no gene match. Germline V gene lookup returns CDR1 MNHEY and CDR2 SVGAGI. The CDR3 runs 14 residues. The CDR3 DNA reads as TGTGCCAGCAGTTTCCCCGGGAGGGGGAATGAGCAGTTCTTC. Translation: CASSFPGRGNEQFF.

The chain carries TRBV6-5 and TRBJ2-7; TRBD2 aligns across 11 bases. Trimming took 6 bases from V and 6 from J; bases not matched to a gene: 10. This CDR3 spans 15 amino acids. Germline V gene lookup returns CDR1 MNHEY and CDR2 SVGAGI. In DNA form, the CDR3 reads TGTGCCAGCAGCCCCCCGACTAGCGGGATTTCCGAGCAGTACTTC. It is translated as CASSPPTSGISEQYF.